This TCR beta chain was retrieved from a study of beta chain features in type 1 diabetes. This clone came up a few times. What it recognizes is unknown. CD4+ cells of the naive, central memory, regulatory and stem cell-like memory types were sorted via CD45RO/CCR7/CD25/CD127/CD95/CD27. The study's findings and limits: Among patients with Type 1 diabetes, TCRB CDR3s were moderately but significantly shorter in every one of the four CD4+ subsets. The similarity of naive, central memory and Treg TCRB repertoires appeared greater among patients than among healthy donors. Patients and controls would share equally any PCR tilt toward shorter templates.

Investigators reverse transcribed all isolated RNA, so they sequenced expressed TCRB transcripts. Generated by immunoSEQ multiplex PCR, the TCRdb table keeps only in-frame clones and is missing some. Altogether 250,000 to 300,000 clones are present, around 25% being singletons, with the ten largest covering about 0.012%. The source material was naive CD4+ T cells from blood. The clonotype was recovered from a woman aged 25 to 45 with type 1 diabetes.

The CDR3 loop reads CAHRASGRHEQYF. The CDR3 DNA follows: TGTGCCCATAGGGCTAGCGGGAGGCACGAGCAGTACTTC. The rearrangement joins TRBV28 to TRBJ2-7; 11 nucleotides align to TRBD2. The CDR3 sequence is 13 residues long. Trimming cost V 11 bases and J 5 bases; bases outside gene matches: 8. CDR1 MDHEN and CDR2 SYDVKM come from the germline V gene.